These 13 T cell receptor beta chains were sequenced from one sample in a study of T cell responses to AZD1222 COVID-19 vaccine. The table came from immunoSEQ multiplex PCR; TCRdb's copy has only in-frame clones and leaves some out. The sample records roughly 50,000 clones, just over 85% being singletons. The specimen was peripheral blood, collected 28 days after the second AZD1222 dose. The receptors were sampled from an adult who received the AZD1222 COVID-19 vaccine.

This clone was counted between two and nine times. V gene TRBV3-1 (or the pseudogene TRBV3-2) combines with J gene TRBJ2-1, with D possibly TRBD2 on 7 matching bases. Germline V gene data show CDR1 as LGHDT and CDR2 as YNNKEL (reference sequence). The CDR3 spans 15 residues. The germline V and J ends were trimmed by 4 bases and 5 bases, with 15 bases remaining between them. CDR3 loop: CASSPGGRGHNEQFF. The CDR3, as DNA: TGTGCCAGCAGCCCGGGAGGCAGGGGTCACAATGAGCAGTTCTTC.

The gene calls are TRBV6-1 and TRBJ1-4, with D possibly TRBD1 on 6 matching bases. Per the germline V gene, CDR1 is MNHNS and CDR2 is SASEGT. Trimming stripped 1 base from V and 8 bases from J, with 14 bases between. The CDR3 extends over 15 amino acids. The CDR3 nucleotides are TGTGCCAGCAGTGAAGGGGGGGCCCCGGGGGAAAAACTGTTTTTT. It is translated as CASSEGGAPGEKLFF.

This clone was counted only a few times. The gene calls are TRBV18 and TRBJ2-7; no reliable D call. This CDR3 is 14 amino acids long. The ends were cut back, 0 bases at V and 3 bases at J, with 9 bases in the middle. Germline CDR1 KGHSH, CDR2 LQKENI. The CDR3 region is CASSPPNGLYEQYF. DNA of the CDR3: TGTGCCAGCTCACCACCGAATGGGCTCTACGAGCAGTACTTC.

This clone was seen a handful of times. The chain is built from TRBV6-5 and TRBJ1-1, with 8 nucleotides matching TRBD1. The CDR3 contains 15 residues. Germline values: CDR1 MNHEY, CDR2 SVGAGI. V lost 2 bases to trimming and J lost 5 bases; unmatched junction nucleotides: 7. This CDR3 reads CASSYRTGGETEAFF. The CDR3 bases are TGTGCCAGCAGTTACAGAACAGGGGGTGAAACTGAAGCTTTCTTT.

V and J are TRBV27 and TRBJ2-1; TRBD2 matches 12 bases. V was pared by 7 bases and J by 2 bases, with 3 bases of the junction left unmatched. CDR1 is MNHEY and CDR2 is SMNVEV in the germline V gene (reference sequence). The CDR3 runs to 15 residues. The CDR3 protein is CASTRTSGAYNEQFF. The CDR3 DNA follows: TGTGCCAGCACCCGGACTAGCGGGGCCTACAATGAGCAGTTCTTC.

Comments on this clone: Distinct nucleotide sequences in the sample also encode this CDR3. The rearrangement joins TRBV7-9 to TRBJ1-2; 8 bases map to TRBD1. This CDR3 spans 15 amino acids. Germline loops: CDR1 SEHNR, CDR2 FQNEAQ (reference sequence). V dropped 1 base and J dropped 3; count of bases not matched to a gene: 4. The CDR3 sequence: CASSLDQGADYGYTF. CDR3 nucleotides: TGTGCCAGCAGCTTAGATCAGGGGGCGGACTATGGCTACACCTTC.

The chain has TRBV24-1 and TRBJ2-6; tentative D call: TRBD2 (5 bases). CDR1 is KGHDR, CDR2 SFDVKD, per germline. The CDR3 contains 14 residues. V lost 12 bases to trimming and J lost 2 bases, with 13 bases between them. The CDR3 is CASSTGAGANVLTF. CDR3 coding DNA: TGTGCCTCGAGCACCGGGGCTGGGGCCAACGTCCTGACTTTC.

This rearrangement joins TRBV6-1 to TRBJ2-2; D not certain. The CDR3 loop spans 13 amino acids. V lost 1 base, J lost 3 bases, and 3 bases lay in between. Germline CDR1 is MNHNS and CDR2 is SASEGT. The chain's CDR3 is CASSEVYTGELFF. CDR3 sequence (DNA): TGTGCCAGCAGTGAAGTATACACCGGGGAGCTGTTTTTT.

The chain has TRBV5-1 and TRBJ2-7, with TRBD1 matching over 7 bases. This CDR3 spans 15 amino acids. CDR1 and CDR2 from the germline V gene are SGHRS and YFSETQ. The V segment lost 2 bases and the J segment 0 bases; nucleotides outside the gene matches: 5. DNA for the CDR3: TGCGCCAGCAGCTTATTACAGGGGAGCTCCTACGAGCAGTACTTC. It translates to CASSLLQGSSYEQYF. Full variable domain (outside the CDR3, taken from reference TRBV5-1 and TRBJ2-7): KAGVTQTPRYLIKTRGQQVTLSCSPISGHRSVSWYQQTPGQGLQFLFEYFSETQRNKGNFPGRFSGRQFSNSRSEMNVSTLELGDSALYLCASSLLQGSSYEQYFGPGTRLTVT.

This clone has a handful of counts. V is TRBV10-3 and J is TRBJ1-4, with D maybe TRBD1 (5 bases). V was shortened by 6 bases and J by 3 bases, with 11 bases between the two germline ends. CDR3 length equals 14 residues. Germline CDR1 is ENHRY and CDR2 is SYGVKD. CDR3 nucleotides: TGTGCCATCAGGGGGTCGACAGCTAATGAAAAACTGTTTTTT. Translated, it gives CAIRGSTANEKLFF.

The CDR3 sequence is CASSLGSIPYTQYF. Here the CDR3 DNA reads TGCGCCAGCAGTCTCGGTAGCATTCCTTATACGCAGTATTTT. This chain connects TRBV10-1 to TRBJ2-3; D gene ambiguous. CDR1 is WNHNN and CDR2 is SYGVQD in the germline V gene (reference sequence). V shed 5 bases and J shed 7 bases, with 16 bases lying between them. CDR3 size: 14 residues.

This rearrangement joins TRBV2 to TRBJ1-2; no firm D call. Germline CDR1 and CDR2: SNHLY and FYNNEI. The CDR3 is made up of 14 amino acids. V was pared by 7 bases and J by 2 bases, with 14 bases between. For the CDR3, the DNA is TGTGCCAGCAAATCAACCCTAGAGAACTATGGCTACACCTTC. Translating gives CASKSTLENYGYTF. Looking up the rest from reference TRBV2 and TRBJ1-2 gives the full variable domain: EPEVTQTPSHQVTQMGQEVILRCVPISNHLYFYWYRQILGQKVEFLVSFYNNEISEKSEIFDDQFSVERPDGSNFTLKIRSTKLEDSAMYFCASKSTLENYGYTFGSGTRLTVV.

The V and J genes are TRBV7-2 and TRBJ2-7; TRBD2 matches 10 bases. Per germline, CDR1 SGHTA and CDR2 FQGNSA. This CDR3 contains 16 residues. J lost 7 bases, V lost 1 base, and 10 bases had no gene match. As DNA, the CDR3 is TGTGCCAGCAGCTTAGAGGCTAGCGGGAGCTGGAATGAGCAGTACTTC. It codes for CASSLEASGSWNEQYF.